The T cell receptor (beta chain) under discussion was sequenced for a study of T cell changes during pregnancy in multiple sclerosis. Using immunoSEQ multiplex PCR, the repertoire was profiled, and TCRdb retains in-frame clones only, with some absent. The repertoire holds around 36,000 clones, with roughly 90% as singletons. The TCR originated in a female donor with multiple sclerosis, enrolled in a pregnancy study. Here the sequenced sample was CD8+ T cells from peripheral blood mononuclear cells, taken in the first trimester of pregnancy.

The CDR3 nucleotides are TGTGCCAGCAGTTACAAACCACCGACTAGGAAAGACACAGATACGCAGTATTTT. Its translation is CASSYKPPTRKDTDTQYF. The chain employs TRBV6-8 and TRBJ2-3, with a tentative D call TRBD2 (6 bases). V lost 2 bases and J lost 2, with 20 bases in between. Germline values: CDR1 MNHGY, CDR2 SAAAGT. The CDR3 runs 18 residues.